The 28 T cell receptor beta chains below all came from one sample that was sequenced in a study of cytomegalovirus exposure and HLA in healthy donors (dated by TCRdb to about 2017). Library preparation employed the immunoSEQ multiplex PCR assay. TCRdb retrieved this table from immuneACCESS and kept in-frame rearrangements only. Not all clones are present; in checked studies, unresolved V genes account for under half, and no reason is known for the remainder. Across this sample there are under 250,000 clones, with 80% to 90% seen only once. Together, the top ten hold 1.2% of the sample. Material for sequencing was PBMCs. The receptor set was obtained from a woman under 40 in good health and CMV-seronegative.

V usage is TRBV5-1 and J usage is TRBJ2-6; D remains ambiguous. This CDR3 contains 17 residues. Per the germline V gene, CDR1 is SGHRS and CDR2 is YFSETQ. Trimming removed 2 bases from V and 2 bases from J, with 14 bases in between. CDR3 nucleotides: TGCGCCAGCAGCTTTGTCAGGCTCAATACTGGGGCCAACGTCCTGACTTTC. Translated: CASSFVRLNTGANVLTF.

With regard to this clone: Other DNA sequences in the sample encode the same CDR3. V gene TRBV30 combines with J gene TRBJ1-1, with 7 bases that match TRBD1. This CDR3 is 13 amino acids long. J lost 4 bases, V lost 0 bases, and 2 bases had no gene match. Germline V gene data show CDR1 as GTSNPN and CDR2 as SVGIG (reference sequence). CDR3 amino acids: CAWSVGGGTEAFF. CDR3 coding DNA: TGTGCCTGGAGTGTAGGGGGCGGCACTGAAGCTTTCTTT.

This clone was seen only once. CDR3 nucleotides: TGTGCCAGCAGTTGGACAGGGAGCAATCAGCCCCAGCATTTT. Protein sequence: CASSWTGSNQPQHF. This chain uses TRBV7-9 with TRBJ1-5; 8 bases are shared with TRBD1. Germline V gene lookup returns CDR1 SEHNR and CDR2 FQNEAQ (reference sequence). V lost 6 bases and J lost 1; bases outside the gene matches: 2. The CDR3 is made up of 14 amino acids.

The J gene is TRBJ1-1, the V gene TRBV19, with D unresolved. The CDR3 is 13 residues long. In germline, CDR1 is LNHDA, CDR2 SQIVND (reference sequence). V was trimmed by 3 bases and J by 3 bases, leaving 8 bases between them. The CDR3 spells CASSIRGDTEAFF. The CDR3 DNA reads TGTGCCAGTAGTATCCGGGGTGACACTGAAGCTTTCTTT.

The chain couples TRBV6-5 to TRBJ1-1; no firm D call. V was clipped by 4 bases and J by 11 bases, with 14 bases between them. The length of the CDR3 is 12 residues. CDR1 is MNHEY, CDR2 SVGAGI, per germline. Here the CDR3 DNA reads TGTGCCAGCAGTTCCCCGACCCCGGGTGCTTTCTTT. It translates to CASSSPTPGAFF.

V usage is TRBV11-2 and J usage is TRBJ1-1; TRBD1 might be the D (6 bases). Trimming cost V 3 bases and J 4 bases, with 12 bases left between them. The CDR3 spans 14 residues. Germline V gives CDR1 SGHAT, CDR2 FQNNGV. The CDR3 sequence is CASSFSQGSTEAFF. The CDR3 DNA sequence: TGTGCCAGCAGCTTTTCACAGGGATCCACTGAAGCTTTCTTT.

V is TRBV28 and J is TRBJ1-5; TRBD1 is a possible D gene (5 bases). CDR1 MDHEN and CDR2 SYDVKM come from the germline V gene. The CDR3 runs 15 residues. V shed 2 bases and J shed 5 bases, with 13 bases lying between them. CDR3 in amino acids: CASSLEQTVYQPQHF. The CDR3 DNA follows: TGTGCCAGCAGTTTAGAGCAGACAGTTTATCAGCCCCAGCATTTT. Combining the CDR3 with reference TRBV28 and TRBJ1-5 gives the whole variable domain DVKVTQSSRYLVKRTGEKVFLECVQDMDHENMFWYRQDPGLGLRLIYFSYDVKMKEKGDIPEGYSVSREKKERFSLILESASTNQTSMYLCASSLEQTVYQPQHFGDGTRLSIL.

The chain joins TRBV6-5 to TRBJ1-5; 7 positions match TRBD1. Per the germline V gene, CDR1 is MNHEY and CDR2 is SVGAGI. V was clipped by 0 bases and J by 5 bases; unmatched bases: 4. This CDR3 has 15 residues. The CDR3 here is CASSYSNRGYQPQHF. CDR3 sequence (DNA): TGTGCCAGCAGTTACTCGAACAGGGGTTATCAGCCCCAGCATTTT.

There are a few counts of this clone. V and J are TRBV27 and TRBJ1-2, with TRBD1 matching over 10 bases. CDR3 length: 16 amino acids. V lost 5 bases and J lost 8; bases outside the gene matches: 14. CDR1 MNHEY and CDR2 SMNVEV come from the germline V gene (reference sequence). The CDR3: CASSRTGRTGGGGYTF. The CDR3 DNA follows: TGTGCCAGCAGTCGAACAGGAAGGACAGGGGGAGGCGGCTACACCTTC.

V gene TRBV29-1 combines with J gene TRBJ2-4; the D gene is possibly TRBD2 (7 bases). Germline V gene sequence: CDR1 SQVTM, CDR2 ANQGSEA. The CDR3 covers 12 residues. V was cut by 3 bases and J by 11 bases, with 14 bases left in between. CDR3 region: CSVEGQGRVQYF. The CDR3 DNA is TGCAGCGTTGAGGGCCAGGGGAGGGTTCAGTACTTC. Complete variable domain (other parts from reference TRBV29-1 and TRBJ2-4): SAVISQKPSRDICQRGTSLTIQCQVDSQVTMMFWYRQQPGQSLTLIATANQGSEATYESGFVIDKFPISRPNLTFSTLTVSNMSPEDSSIYLCSVEGQGRVQYFGAGTRLSVL.

The chain employs TRBV10-2 and TRBJ2-3; 12 positions match TRBD2. This CDR3 spans 15 amino acids. The trim removed 6 bases at V and 4 bases at J, leaving 5 bases unmatched. Germline CDR1 WSHSY, CDR2 SAAADI. The CDR3: CASRLAGGISDTQYF. The CDR3 region has the DNA TGCGCCAGCAGACTAGCGGGGGGTATATCAGATACGCAGTATTTT.

The J gene is TRBJ1-4, the V gene TRBV6-5; TRBD1 matches at 7 bases. Per the germline V gene, CDR1 is MNHEY and CDR2 is SVGAGI. J lost 7 bases, V lost 2 bases, and 10 bases had no gene match. CDR3 length equals 16 residues. CDR3: CASSYVQGGQGEKLFF. The CDR3 coding sequence is TGTGCCAGCAGTTACGTTCAAGGGGGCCAAGGTGAAAAACTGTTTTTT.

V and J are TRBV6-1 and TRBJ2-5, with 7 positions matching TRBD1. Germline CDR1 and CDR2: MNHNS and SASEGT. Trimming removed 8 bases from V and 4 bases from J; junction bases left unmatched: 10. The CDR3 extends over 14 amino acids. CDR3: CASGVRGSRETQYF. The CDR3 DNA reads as TGTGCCAGCGGTGTCAGGGGGTCACGAGAGACCCAGTACTTC.

The chain is built from TRBV6-1 and TRBJ1-2, with D possibly matching TRBD1 (6 bases). The CDR3 has 13 residues. The germline V gene has CDR1 MNHNS and CDR2 SASEGT. Trimming cost V 7 bases and J 4 bases, with 13 bases left between them. CDR3 in amino acids: CASIRDRIYGYTF. CDR3 sequence (DNA): TGTGCCAGCATTCGCGACAGGATCTATGGCTACACCTTC.

The chain joins TRBV27 to TRBJ1-2; possible D gene TRBD1, 5 bases. The V gene lost 6 bases and the J gene lost 5 bases, with 10 bases spanning the gap. Germline CDR1 and CDR2: MNHEY and SMNVEV (reference sequence). The CDR3 sequence is 12 residues long. The CDR3 sequence is CASSSAGYGYTF. The CDR3 nucleotides read TGTGCCAGCAGCTCGGCAGGGTATGGCTACACCTTC.

The chain carries TRBV6-6 and TRBJ2-5, with D uncertain. Trimming left V 7 bases short and J 2 bases short, with 5 bases between. The CDR3 has 11 amino acids. From germline, CDR1 is MNHNY and CDR2 SVGAGI (reference sequence). The CDR3 is CASMRQETQYF. CDR3 sequence (DNA): TGTGCCAGCATGCGGCAAGAGACCCAGTACTTC.

The J gene is TRBJ1-2, the V gene TRBV30; D possibly corresponds to TRBD1 (5 bases). Looked up from germline, CDR1 is GTSNPN and CDR2 is SVGIG (reference sequence). The V end was cut by 1 base, the J end by 2 bases, with 11 bases between. The CDR3 is 14 residues long. The CDR3 nucleotides are TGTGCCTGGAGTGCGCTCGGGGGAAACTATGGCTACACCTTC. This codes for CAWSALGGNYGYTF.

This clone was observed a few times. This same CDR3 is encoded by further DNA sequences in the sample. Here the CDR3 DNA reads TGCGCCAGCAGCTTGGGACAGGGGGGCAATCAGCCCCAGCATTTT. Its protein product is CASSLGQGGNQPQHF. V and J are TRBV5-1 and TRBJ1-5; 9 nucleotides align to TRBD1. V shed 0 bases, J shed 2 bases, and the junction held 0 bases outside the gene matches. This CDR3 has 15 residues. Germline-derived CDR1 and CDR2 are SGHRS and YFSETQ.

This clone was recorded once. This rearrangement joins TRBV30 to TRBJ2-1; 7 bases are shared with TRBD1. The junction had 3 bases not matched to a gene; V was cut back by 2 bases and J by 8 bases. This CDR3 contains 12 residues. Germline V gene lookup returns CDR1 GTSNPN and CDR2 SVGIG (reference sequence). Here the CDR3 reads CAWSRTGDEQFF. The CDR3, as DNA: TGTGCCTGGAGTCGGACAGGAGATGAGCAGTTCTTC.

V is TRBV7-2 and J is TRBJ1-1; D gene uncertain. Per the germline V gene, CDR1 is SGHTA and CDR2 is FQGNSA. The CDR3 extends over 14 amino acids. The ends were cut back, 1 base at V and 4 bases at J, with 10 bases in the middle. Here the CDR3 reads CASSLGISGTEAFF. DNA of the CDR3: TGTGCCAGCAGCTTAGGCATTTCGGGCACTGAAGCTTTCTTT.

The chain recombines TRBV25-1 with TRBJ2-7; 7 bases are shared with TRBD1. Germline values: CDR1 MGHDK, CDR2 SYGVNS. Unmatched junction bases numbered 1, after V lost 5 bases and J lost 0 bases. The length of the CDR3 is 13 residues. The CDR3 region is CASSRDSSYEQYF. The CDR3 bases are TGTGCCAGCAGTAGGGACAGCTCCTACGAGCAGTACTTC.

The gene calls are TRBV11-2 and TRBJ2-7, with D unresolved. Germline lookup yields CDR1 SGHAT and CDR2 FQNNGV. Trimming cost V 1 base and J 3 bases, with 7 bases left between them. The CDR3 is 13 amino acids. Here the CDR3 DNA reads TGTGCCAGCAGCTTAGGTTTTATCTACGAGCAGTACTTC. This codes for CASSLGFIYEQYF. Supplemented by reference TRBV11-2 and TRBJ2-7, the full variable domain reads EAGVAQSPRYKIIEKRQSVAFWCNPISGHATLYWYQQILGQGPKLLIQFQNNGVVDDSQLPKDRFSAERLKGVDSTLKIQPAKLEDSAVYLCASSLGFIYEQYFGPGTRLTVT.

This clone turned up a few times. This chain joins TRBV7-9 and TRBJ1-6, with 7 positions matching TRBD1. The V and J ends lost 3 bases and 7 bases, in that order; junction bases with no gene match: 6. The CDR3 runs 15 residues. The germline CDR1 and CDR2 sequences are SEHNR and FQNEAQ (reference sequence). As DNA, the CDR3 is TGTGCCAGCAGCTTTAGGGGACAGCGAAATTCACCCCTCCACTTT. Protein sequence: CASSFRGQRNSPLHF.

V and J are TRBV4-2 and TRBJ2-3; D is ambiguous. V gave up 2 bases and J gave up 0 bases, with 6 bases separating them. The CDR3 consists of 14 residues. Germline values: CDR1 LGHNA, CDR2 YNFKEQ. The CDR3 nucleotides are TGTGCCAGCAGCCAACCCGGGAGCACAGATACGCAGTATTTT. Residues: CASSQPGSTDTQYF.

V gene TRBV18 combines with J gene TRBJ2-7; 10 nucleotides line up with TRBD1. This CDR3 contains 16 residues. Germline V gene data show CDR1 as KGHSH and CDR2 as LQKENI. V shed 6 bases and J 6 bases; nucleotides not matched to a gene: 14. The CDR3 sequence is CASSQQWGQGFAEQYF. The DNA of the CDR3 is TGTGCCAGCTCTCAACAATGGGGACAGGGGTTTGCCGAGCAGTACTTC.

This chain connects TRBV7-6 to TRBJ2-1, with a weak D call TRBD2 (6 bases). Germline loops: CDR1 SGHVS, CDR2 FNYEAQ. CDR3 size: 13 residues. Trimming stripped 2 bases from V and 7 bases from J, with 9 bases between. The CDR3 bases are TGTGCCAGCAGCTTACTCGGGGGAAATGAGCAGTTCTTC. It specifies CASSLLGGNEQFF.

This chain links TRBV5-1 with TRBJ1-2, with D perhaps TRBD1 (6 bases). Germline V CDR1 and CDR2: SGHRS, YFSETQ. V was trimmed by 2 bases and J by 8 bases, leaving 13 bases between them. The CDR3 covers 13 residues. This CDR3 is CASSFVAGVGYTF. As DNA, the CDR3 is TGCGCCAGCAGCTTTGTGGCAGGGGTGGGCTACACCTTC.

J is TRBJ2-5 and V is TRBV6-5; 8 nucleotides match TRBD1. The CDR3 spans 14 residues. Looked up from germline, CDR1 is MNHEY and CDR2 is SVGAGI. The V segment lost 5 bases and the J segment 3 bases; nucleotides outside the gene matches: 5. The CDR3 DNA follows: TGTGCCAGCAGTCAGGCACAGGGGGAAGAGACCCAGTACTTC. Translated, it gives CASSQAQGEETQYF.